One sample yielded the 10 T cell receptor beta chains listed below, sequenced in a study of blood T cells in healthy people across ages. A sample-barcoded 5' primer and a J-beta primer mix were used in a second PCR of about 7 to 12 cycles. TCRdb passed the 5' RACE reads through MiXCR, listing each CDR3 protein once. The data contain around 1,500,000 distinct CDR3 sequences, roughly 40% of them singletons. Sequenced sample: blood. Receptors originate from a young woman in good health.

With respect to this clonotype: The junction shows a germline mismatch at one end, possibly a read error. The chain uses TRBV4-1 and TRBJ2-5; D may be TRBD1 (7 bases). CDR3 length: 17 residues. CDR1 is MGHRA and CDR2 is YSYEKL in the germline V gene. CDR3 nucleotides: TGCGCCGGCAGCCAAACTCTTTCGGGCAGGGGGGAAGAGACCCAGTACTTC. Residues: CAGSQTLSGRGEETQYF.

This clonotype was seen at least ten times. The V gene is TRBV28, the J gene TRBJ2-3, with 8 bases identical to TRBD2. The length of the CDR3 is 14 residues. The V segment lost 5 bases and the J segment 4 bases; nucleotides outside the gene matches: 5. Germline-derived CDR1 and CDR2 are MDHEN and SYDVKM. The CDR3 is CASSGGLAADTQYF. In nucleotides, the CDR3 is TGTGCCAGCAGTGGAGGACTAGCAGCAGATACGCAGTATTTT.

This chain connects TRBV29-1 to TRBJ2-2; 7 positions match TRBD2. The CDR3 has 15 residues. The V gene's germline CDR1 is SQVTM and CDR2 ANQGSEA. V dropped 4 bases and J dropped 4; count of bases not matched to a gene: 9. The CDR3 DNA follows: TGCAGCGTTGGTCTTAGACTAGCCTCCACCGGGGAGCTGTTTTTT. Its translation: CSVGLRLASTGELFF.

The chain employs TRBV10-3 and TRBJ1-2, with 8 nucleotides matching TRBD1. The CDR3 sequence is 13 residues long. Germline CDR1 ENHRY, CDR2 SYGVKD. Germline trimming cut 6 bases from V and 3 bases from J; bases unmatched to any gene: 3. The CDR3 sequence: CAIRGQVDYGYTF. CDR3 in DNA: TGTGCCATCAGGGGACAGGTTGACTATGGCTACACCTTC.

J is TRBJ2-5 and V is TRBV20-1, with 10 bases matching TRBD2. The CDR3 totals 17 residues. Per germline, CDR1 DFQATT and CDR2 SNEGSKA (reference sequence). The junction had 15 bases not matched to a gene; V was cut back by 3 bases and J by 5 bases. In DNA, the CDR3 is TGCAGTGCTAGTATAATCCAAGCGGGAGGGATGGGTGAGACCCAGTACTTC. It specifies CSASIIQAGGMGETQYF.

This clonotype was seen a handful of times. V and J are TRBV6-1 and TRBJ2-7; D may be TRBD2 (5 bases). CDR3 length: 14 amino acids. The V and J ends lost 2 bases and 2 bases respectively, with 10 bases between them. The germline gives CDR1 MNHNS, CDR2 SASEGT. The CDR3 DNA is TGTGCCAGCAGTGAATCCCGGGGTGCCTACGAGCAGTACTTC. Residues: CASSESRGAYEQYF.

The gene calls are TRBV6-6 and TRBJ2-7; 8 nucleotides align to TRBD1. The length of the CDR3 is 15 residues. Germline V lookup: CDR1 MNHNY, CDR2 SVGAGI (reference sequence). Trimming removed 7 bases from V and 5 bases from J; junction bases left unmatched: 13. CDR3 region: CASTPGQGASDEQYF. CDR3 sequence (DNA): TGTGCCAGCACCCCCGGTCAGGGGGCATCCGACGAGCAGTACTTC.

The chain combines TRBV5-1 with TRBJ2-4; perhaps TRBD1 as D (5 bases). The length of the CDR3 is 17 residues. CDR1 is SGHRS and CDR2 is YFSETQ in the germline V gene. V lost 0 bases and J 1 base, leaving 14 bases between the germline ends. The CDR3 is CASSLVPDSVAKNIQYF. The CDR3, as DNA: TGCGCCAGCAGCTTGGTCCCAGACAGCGTGGCCAAAAACATTCAGTACTTC.

The rearrangement uses TRBV7-2 and TRBJ2-1, with a tentative D call TRBD2 (6 bases). Germline V gene lookup returns CDR1 SGHTA and CDR2 FQGNSA. The CDR3 consists of 16 residues. V lost 3 bases, J lost 6 bases, and 18 bases lay in between. The CDR3 DNA sequence: TGTGCCAGCAGCTTCTCAGGGCTAGCGCTATTCAATGAGCAGTTCTTC. Amino acids: CASSFSGLALFNEQFF.

This chain joins TRBV20-1 and TRBJ2-7; D not resolved. The V end lost 0 bases, the J end lost 7 bases, and 16 bases lay between the germline ends. The CDR3 totals 14 residues. The germline CDR1 and CDR2 sequences are DFQATT and SNEGSKA (reference sequence). CDR3 residues: CSARDPDLPLEQYF. CDR3 nucleotides: TGCAGTGCTAGAGACCCCGATCTCCCTTTGGAGCAGTACTTC.